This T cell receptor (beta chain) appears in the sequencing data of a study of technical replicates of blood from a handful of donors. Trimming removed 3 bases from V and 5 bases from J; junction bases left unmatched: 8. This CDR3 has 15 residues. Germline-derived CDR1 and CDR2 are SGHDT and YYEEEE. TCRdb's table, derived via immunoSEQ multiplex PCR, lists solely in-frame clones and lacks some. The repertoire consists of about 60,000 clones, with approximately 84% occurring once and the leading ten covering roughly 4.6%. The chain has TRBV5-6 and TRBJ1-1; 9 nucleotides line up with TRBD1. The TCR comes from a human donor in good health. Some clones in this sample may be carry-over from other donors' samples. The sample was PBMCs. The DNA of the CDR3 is TGTGCCAGCAGCTCCAACAGGGGGCGAGGGACTGAAGCTTTCTTT. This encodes CASSSNRGRGTEAFF.